The 4 T cell receptor beta chains below were found in one sample sequenced in a study of beta chain features in type 1 diabetes. The entirety of the isolated RNA underwent reverse transcription, so expressed TCRB transcripts were sequenced. TCRdb keeps only in-frame clones here, not all; method: immunoSEQ multiplex PCR. Of approximately 140,000 clones listed, around 7% were seen once; the top ten hold approximately 1.4%. The sample was central memory CD4+ T cells from blood. Receptors were obtained from a woman in her thirties in good health.

This chain links TRBV18 with TRBJ2-7; D may be TRBD1 (5 bases). CDR1 is KGHSH, CDR2 LQKENI, per germline. This CDR3 spans 12 amino acids. Between the trimmed V and J ends, which lost 4 bases and 3 bases, there was a span of 7 bases. Written as DNA, the CDR3 is TGTGCCAGCTCACTCGACAGCTACGAGCAGTACTTC. Protein sequence: CASSLDSYEQYF.

Only a few counts were recorded for this clone. The genes are TRBV6-6 and TRBJ1-5; 7 bases align to TRBD1. Per germline, CDR1 MNHNY and CDR2 SVGAGI (reference sequence). Trimming cost V 8 bases and J 2 bases; bases outside gene matches: 9. CDR3 length: 15 amino acids. The CDR3 DNA sequence: TGTGCCAGCGAGGAGGGCCAGGGGGGCAATCAGCCCCAGCATTTT. Residues: CASEEGQGGNQPQHF.

The table lists this clone with many counts. The chain is built from TRBV14 and TRBJ2-7, with D possibly matching TRBD1 (6 bases). V was trimmed by 2 bases and J by 2 bases, leaving 13 bases between them. Germline loops: CDR1 SGHDN, CDR2 FVKESK. This CDR3 spans 15 amino acids. The CDR3 protein is CASSQFRTGPYEQYF. CDR3 DNA: TGTGCCAGCAGCCAATTCCGCACAGGGCCCTACGAGCAGTACTTC.

CDR3 sequence: CASRRTDYNEQFF. CDR3 in DNA: TGTGCCAGCAGGAGGACTGACTACAATGAGCAGTTCTTC. This chain uses TRBV14 with TRBJ2-1, with D perhaps TRBD2 (5 bases). In germline, CDR1 is SGHDN, CDR2 FVKESK. V gave up 6 bases and J gave up 3 bases, with 9 bases separating them. CDR3 length equals 13 residues. Full variable domain (rest looked up from reference TRBV14 and TRBJ2-1): EAGVTQFPSHSVIEKGQTVTLRCDPISGHDNLYWYRRVMGKEIKFLLHFVKESKQDESGMPNNRFLAERTGGTYSTLKVQPAELEDSGVYFCASRRTDYNEQFFGPGTRLTVL.